Below are 13 T cell receptor beta chains sequenced from a single sample in a study of blood T cell repertoires in COVID-19. TCRdb's copy holds only in-frame clones and misses some; the assay was immunoSEQ multiplex PCR. Here the sample spans 160,000 or so clones, more than 75% being singletons. Sequenced sample: PBMCs or T cells enriched from blood (not recorded which). The receptors derive from a woman between 50 and 59 years old who had recovered from COVID-19.

The chain couples TRBV30 to TRBJ1-5; TRBD1 is a possible D gene (6 bases). CDR3 length: 13 amino acids. Germline-derived CDR1 and CDR2 are GTSNPN and SVGIG (reference sequence). V lost 8 bases and J 3 bases, leaving 14 bases between the germline ends. The CDR3 nucleotides are TGTGCCGTGGGGCAGGGGATCAATCAGCCCCAGCATTTT. It yields the protein CAVGQGINQPQHF.

CDR3 residues: CSASPAGGRREQYF. The CDR3 bases are TGCAGTGCTAGTCCTGCGGGGGGCCGAAGGGAGCAGTACTTC. This rearrangement joins TRBV20-1 to TRBJ2-7; 8 nucleotides line up with TRBD2. This CDR3 region has 14 residues. V lost 3 bases to trimming and J lost 7 bases; unmatched junction nucleotides: 11. Per the germline V gene, CDR1 is DFQATT and CDR2 is SNEGSKA (reference sequence).

V is TRBV4-3 and J is TRBJ2-3; maybe TRBD1 (6 bases). The V gene's germline CDR1 is LGHNA and CDR2 YSLEER. The CDR3 runs to 14 residues. The V end lost 0 bases, the J end lost 7 bases, and 11 bases lay between the germline ends. CDR3 residues: CASSQDARGNTQYF. In DNA form, the CDR3 reads TGCGCCAGCAGCCAAGATGCTAGGGGGAATACGCAGTATTTT.

V and J are TRBV2 and TRBJ2-7; perhaps TRBD1 as D (6 bases). This CDR3 region has 16 residues. Per germline, CDR1 SNHLY and CDR2 FYNNEI. Trimming took 9 bases from V and 4 from J, leaving 25 bases between them. The CDR3, as DNA: TGTGCCAGTCATAACCCACATCAGGGGTCCCATTACGAGCAGTACTTC. This encodes CASHNPHQGSHYEQYF.

The chain combines TRBV7-2 with TRBJ1-1; D unresolved. Germline-derived CDR1 and CDR2 are SGHTA and FQGNSA. V lost 2 bases to trimming and J lost 6 bases, with 4 bases between them. CDR3 length: 11 amino acids. The CDR3 spells CASSLIAEAFF. CDR3 DNA sequence: TGTGCCAGCAGCTTAATCGCTGAAGCTTTCTTT.

The chain joins TRBV2 to TRBJ2-7; D is possibly TRBD1 (6 bases). The CDR3 loop spans 13 amino acids. The germline CDR1 and CDR2 sequences are SNHLY and FYNNEI. V was clipped by 9 bases and J by 6 bases, with 18 bases between them. CDR3 bases: TGTGCCAGGAATACCCCCAGGGGTGGCGAGCAGTACTTC. Its translation: CARNTPRGGEQYF.

This sequence joins TRBV4-2 and TRBJ2-2; 8 bases align to TRBD1. This CDR3 has 16 residues. Looked up from germline, CDR1 is LGHNA and CDR2 is YNFKEQ. V trimming: 1 base; J trimming: 5 bases; junction bases outside the gene matches: 6. CDR3: CASSQGGRQGTGELFF. DNA for the CDR3: TGTGCCAGCAGCCAAGGGGGACGACAGGGGACCGGGGAGCTGTTTTTT.

The V and J genes are TRBV18 and TRBJ2-3; D is undetermined. In germline, CDR1 is KGHSH, CDR2 LQKENI. The CDR3 spans 14 residues. Trimming cost V 4 bases and J 1 base, with 9 bases left between them. The CDR3 is CASSQEFGTDTQYF. CDR3 nucleotide sequence: TGTGCCAGCTCACAGGAGTTCGGCACAGATACGCAGTATTTT.

This clone has just a few counts. The chain employs TRBV19 and TRBJ1-6; 7 bases map to TRBD1. The CDR3 sequence is 14 residues long. V lost 3 bases to trimming and J lost 10 bases; unmatched junction nucleotides: 6. Germline-derived CDR1 and CDR2 are LNHDA and SQIVND (reference sequence). CDR3 sequence: CASSIDRERSPLHF. CDR3 nucleotides: TGTGCCAGTAGTATTGACAGGGAAAGATCACCCCTCCACTTT.

This rearrangement joins TRBV18 to TRBJ2-2; TRBD1 agrees at 10 bases. J lost 4 bases, V lost 4 bases, and 12 bases had no gene match. The CDR3 is made up of 18 amino acids. Germline V lookup: CDR1 KGHSH, CDR2 LQKENI. CDR3 bases: TGTGCCAGCTCACTAGCTGGTCCGGGACAGGGGACCACCGGGGAGCTGTTTTTT. This gives the protein CASSLAGPGQGTTGELFF. The full variable domain, with the rest looked up from reference TRBV18 and TRBJ2-2, is NAGVMQNPRHLVRRRGQEARLRCSPMKGHSHVYWYRQLPEEGLKFMVYLQKENIIDESGMPKERFSAEFPKEGPSILRIQQVVRGDSAAYFCASSLAGPGQGTTGELFFGEGSRLTVL.

The chain has TRBV5-1 and TRBJ2-3; D may be TRBD2 (6 bases). V lost 3 bases to trimming and J lost 1 base, with 15 bases between them. There are 16 residues in the CDR3. CDR1 and CDR2 (germline): SGHRS, YFSETQ. CDR3 amino acids: CASSSLGSSGTDTQYF. For the CDR3, the DNA is TGCGCCAGCAGCTCCCTCGGGTCTAGCGGCACAGATACGCAGTATTTT.

The V call is TRBV7-9, the J call TRBJ2-5; D not resolved. The CDR3 has 14 residues. With 2 bases removed from V and 1 base from J, the gap between germline ends came to 8 bases. Looked up from germline, CDR1 is SEHNR and CDR2 is FQNEAQ (reference sequence). The CDR3 reads CASSLLEAQETQYF. The DNA for the CDR3 is TGTGCCAGCAGCTTACTAGAAGCCCAAGAGACCCAGTACTTC.

This clone was detected only once. The chain combines TRBV4-3 with TRBJ1-2; 10 bases align to TRBD1. With 3 bases clipped from V and 4 bases from J, the junction kept 5 bases outside the gene matches. The CDR3 covers 15 residues. CDR1 is LGHNA, CDR2 YSLEER, per germline. CDR3 region: CASSQGQGMGYGYTF. The CDR3 DNA reads TGCGCCAGCAGCCAGGGACAGGGGATGGGCTATGGCTACACCTTC.